The 6 T cell receptor beta chains below were found in one sample sequenced in a study of cytomegalovirus exposure and HLA in healthy donors. A multiplex PCR was run with 60 Vbeta primers and 13 Jbeta primers. Clones were read by immunoSEQ multiplex PCR, and TCRdb kept only the in-frame ones, dropping some. The profile shows around 39,000 clones, over 55% of them singletons. The sequenced sample consisted of PBMCs. Every receptor here comes from a human donor in good health.

The chain uses TRBV7-9 and TRBJ1-6; D is perhaps TRBD1 (6 bases). CDR3 length: 16 amino acids. Trimming pared 4 bases from V and 9 bases from J, leaving 19 bases between. The germline V gene has CDR1 SEHNR and CDR2 FQNEAQ (reference sequence). The CDR3 sequence: CASSYWGRGETSPLHF. CDR3 sequence (DNA): TGTGCCAGCAGCTATTGGGGGCGGGGGGAGACTTCACCCCTCCACTTT.

V gene TRBV9 combines with J gene TRBJ2-7; D might be TRBD2 (5 bases). Per germline, CDR1 SGDLS and CDR2 YYNGEE. Trimming removed 4 bases at V and 1 base at J, with 15 bases between. The CDR3 spans 15 residues. CDR3 bases: TGTGCCAGCAGCCCCCAGCCGACGGGGTCCTACGAGCAGTACTTC. It encodes CASSPQPTGSYEQYF.

V usage is TRBV4-2 and J usage is TRBJ2-5; tentatively, D is TRBD2 (6 bases). The J call may be faulty, since TRBJ2-7 better matches the DNA end. The germline V gene encodes CDR1 LGHNA and CDR2 YNFKEQ. The CDR3 length is 18 residues. Written as DNA, the CDR3 is TGTGCCAGCAGCCGTTGGGGATTTGGGAGCGGGTTTTCCTACGAGCAGTACTTC. It translates to CASSRWGFGSGFSYEQYF.

This clone occurred once. The chain links TRBV29-1 to TRBJ2-1, with 15 nucleotides matching TRBD2. The CDR3 runs 19 residues. The germline CDR1 and CDR2 sequences are SQVTM and ANQGSEA. V shed 7 bases, J shed 6 bases, and the junction held 19 bases outside the gene matches. As DNA, the CDR3 is TGCAGCGCCGGGACTAGCGGGGGGTCTGGCTTCTGGGTGGGCAATGAGCAGTTCTTC. The encoded protein is CSAGTSGGSGFWVGNEQFF.

This clone was recorded only once. V and J are TRBV19 and TRBJ1-2; TRBD1 matches 12 bases. The V and J ends lost 7 bases and 8 bases, in that order; junction bases with no gene match: 14. The CDR3 sequence is 16 residues long. Germline loops: CDR1 LNHDA, CDR2 SQIVND (reference sequence). CDR3 coding DNA: TGTGCCAGTAACCTCCGGGACAGGGGGCGTCAGGAAGGCTACACCTTC. Protein sequence: CASNLRDRGRQEGYTF.

The rearrangement uses TRBV7-2 and TRBJ1-6, with TRBD1 identical over 10 bases. The ends lost 2 bases at V and 9 bases at J; junction bases unmatched: 4. Per the germline V gene, CDR1 is SGHTA and CDR2 is FQGNSA. This CDR3 comprises 15 residues. DNA of the CDR3: TGTGCCAGCAGCTTAAAGACAGGGGGCCTTTCACCCCTCCACTTT. Translating gives CASSLKTGGLSPLHF.